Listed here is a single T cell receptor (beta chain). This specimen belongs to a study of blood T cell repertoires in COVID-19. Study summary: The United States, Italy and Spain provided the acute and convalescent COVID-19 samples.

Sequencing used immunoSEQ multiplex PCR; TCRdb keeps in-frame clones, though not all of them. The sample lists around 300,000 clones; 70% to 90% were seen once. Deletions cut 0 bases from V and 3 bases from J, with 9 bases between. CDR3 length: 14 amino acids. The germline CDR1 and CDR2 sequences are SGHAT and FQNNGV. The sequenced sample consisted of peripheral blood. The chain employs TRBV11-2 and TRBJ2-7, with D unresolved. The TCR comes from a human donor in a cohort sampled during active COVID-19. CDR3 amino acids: CASSLDLLNYEQYF. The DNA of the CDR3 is TGTGCCAGCAGCTTAGATCTATTAAACTACGAGCAGTACTTC. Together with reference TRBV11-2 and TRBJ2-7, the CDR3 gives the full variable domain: EAGVAQSPRYKIIEKRQSVAFWCNPISGHATLYWYQQILGQGPKLLIQFQNNGVVDDSQLPKDRFSAERLKGVDSTLKIQPAKLEDSAVYLCASSLDLLNYEQYFGPGTRLTVT.